This is a list of T cell receptor beta chains from one sample in a study of identical twins. Via MiXCR, TCRdb re-called the 5' RACE reads, giving one row per CDR3 protein. The table includes 500,000 to 650,000 distinct CDR3 sequences, under 8.5% detected once. The data were also submitted as part of a second study, on yellow fever vaccine responses in identical twins.

What was sequenced was PBMCs. All receptors derive from a woman aged 18-35 years in good health. Both conserved end residues are part of each CDR3. A D gene is named only where the DNA matches it firmly. The size entry is marked missing in some rows and otherwise reads once, few, many or a size class.

CDR3	DNA	size	V	J	D
CASSPSGTGHNEQFF	TGTGCCAGCAGCCCTTCCGGGACAGGGCACAATGAGCAGTTCTTC	few	TRBV28	TRBJ2-1	TRBD1
CSARLTSGVYNEQFF	TGCAGTGCTAGACTGACTAGCGGAGTCTACAATGAGCAGTTCTTC	.	TRBV20-1	TRBJ2-1	TRBD2
CASSDNRGERQPQHF	TGTGCCAGCAGTGATAATAGGGGAGAACGACAGCCCCAGCATTTT	.	TRBV2	TRBJ1-5	.
CASSSGQGEMYEQYF	TGCGCCAGCAGCTCCGGACAGGGGGAGATGTACGAGCAGTACTTC	.	TRBV5-1	TRBJ2-7	TRBD1
CAISDGGAAETQYF	TGTGCCATCAGTGACGGGGGGGCCGCTGAGACCCAGTACTTC	many	TRBV10-3	TRBJ2-5	TRBD2
CASSLDAGQGSNQPQHF	TGCGCCAGCAGCTTGGACGCTGGACAGGGAAGCAATCAGCCCCAGCATTTT	.	TRBV5-1	TRBJ1-5	TRBD1
CSATDRGKETQYF	TGCAGTGCTACCGACAGGGGGAAGGAGACCCAGTACTTC	few	TRBV20-1	TRBJ2-5	TRBD1
CASSDGHRAGSGANVLTF	TGCGCCAGCAGCGATGGACACAGGGCTGGATCTGGGGCCAACGTCCTGACTTTC	few	TRBV10-2	TRBJ2-6	.
CASMFRQLVQFNEQFF	TGTGCCAGCATGTTTAGGCAACTAGTGCAATTCAATGAGCAGTTCTTC	once	TRBV2	TRBJ2-1	.
CASKLQGRGTSGSGELFF	TGTGCCAGCAAACTACAGGGGAGGGGAACTAGCGGGAGCGGGGAGCTGTTTTTT	.	TRBV12-3/TRBV12-4	TRBJ2-2	TRBD2
CASSRGQRIGELFF	TGCGCCAGCAGCAGAGGACAGAGGATCGGGGAGCTGTTTTTT	many	TRBV5-1	TRBJ2-2	.
CASSREAGKTDTQYF	TGCGCCAGCAGCCGAGAAGCAGGGAAGACAGATACGCAGTATTTT	few	TRBV4-1	TRBJ2-3	.
CASSHHAGRYNEQFF	TGTGCCAGCAGCCATCATGCGGGACGCTACAATGAGCAGTTCTTC	.	TRBV3-1	TRBJ2-1	.
CASSFGQNEQFF	TGTGCCAGCAGTTTCGGGCAAAATGAGCAGTTCTTC	few	TRBV12-3/TRBV12-4	TRBJ2-1	.
CSASLPSGRANEQFF	TGCAGTGCTAGTCTACCCAGCGGGAGGGCTAATGAGCAGTTCTTC	few	TRBV20-1	TRBJ2-1	TRBD2
CASSPGGRMMNTEAFF	TGTGCCAGCAGCCCGGGGGGGCGGATGATGAACACTGAAGCTTTCTTT	many	TRBV11-2	TRBJ1-1	.
CATHGQGLAKNIQYF	TGTGCCACTCACGGACAGGGCCTAGCCAAAAACATTCAGTACTTC	.	TRBV24-1	TRBJ2-4	TRBD1
CASGSVWNEQYF	TGTGCCAGCGGCTCGGTTTGGAACGAGCAGTACTTC	many	TRBV9	TRBJ2-7	.
CASTPAGQLNTGELFF	TGTGCCAGCACTCCCGCGGGACAGCTGAACACCGGGGAGCTGTTTTTT	few	TRBV2	TRBJ2-2	.
CASRRTGGYEQYF	TGTGCCAGCAGACGGACCGGCGGCTACGAGCAGTACTTC	many	TRBV6-1	TRBJ2-7	.
CSATGMGGNQPQHF	TGCAGTGCAACAGGGATGGGGGGCAATCAGCCCCAGCATTTT	.	TRBV20-1	TRBJ1-5	.
CASSPRTVAYYSGANVLTF	TGTGCCAGCAGCCCACGGACGGTTGCGTATTACTCTGGGGCCAATGTCCTGACTTTC	.	TRBV11-2	TRBJ2-6	.
CASSSGESNQPQHF	TGTGCCAGCAGTTCAGGGGAAAGCAATCAGCCCCAGCATTTT	.	TRBV7-9	TRBJ1-5	.
CATSKRQGSYGYTF	TGTGCCACCAGCAAACGACAGGGCAGCTATGGCTACACCTTC	many	TRBV15	TRBJ1-2	TRBD1
CAIGAGLNEQYF	TGTGCCATCGGGGCAGGGCTCAACGAGCAGTACTTC	many	TRBV10-3	TRBJ2-7	.
CSVELNEQFF	TGCAGCGTTGAACTCAATGAGCAGTTCTTC	many	TRBV29-1	TRBJ2-1	.
CAISESGTAHF	TGTGCCATCAGTGAGTCGGGGACCGCGCATTTT	many	TRBV10-3	TRBJ2-3	.
CATPLRDEQFF	TGTGCCACTCCATTACGGGATGAGCAGTTCTTC	few	TRBV7-2	TRBJ2-1	.
CASSVSRGSKPQHF	TGTGCCAGCAGTGTATCCAGGGGTTCGAAGCCCCAGCATTTT	.	TRBV2	TRBJ1-5	.
CSARVPTSGDTGELFF	TGCAGTGCTAGAGTCCCGACTAGCGGGGACACCGGGGAGCTGTTTTTT	many	TRBV20-1	TRBJ2-2	TRBD2
CASDRGPGELFF	TGTGCCTCCGACAGGGGGCCCGGGGAGCTGTTTTTT	many	TRBV7-9	TRBJ2-2	TRBD1
CASSQEVTSGMGGTGELFF	TGTGCCAGCAGCCAAGAGGTTACTAGCGGGATGGGGGGCACCGGGGAGCTGTTTTTT	.	TRBV4-2	TRBJ2-2	TRBD2
CASSPRGFNTGELFF	TGTGCCAGCAGCCCCAGGGGGTTCAACACCGGGGAGCTGTTTTTT	few	TRBV11-2	TRBJ2-2	TRBD1
CASSVFELAPSSYNEQFF	TGTGCCAGCAGCGTATTCGAACTAGCGCCGAGCTCCTACAATGAGCAGTTCTTC	many	TRBV9	TRBJ2-1	TRBD2
CASSSRTGGETQYF	TGTGCCAGCAGTTCCCGGACAGGGGGAGAGACCCAGTACTTC	few	TRBV28	TRBJ2-5	TRBD1